This TCR beta chain was retrieved from a study of blood T cell repertoires in COVID-19. Some clones are missing from TCRdb's copy, which holds only in-frame ones; the method was immunoSEQ multiplex PCR. The repertoire holds more than 150,000 clones, with around four fifths as singletons. Trimming pared 0 bases from V and 9 bases from J, leaving 9 bases between. CDR3 length: 13 residues. Germline loops: CDR1 LGHNA, CDR2 YSLEER. This chain uses TRBV4-3 with TRBJ2-1; tentative D call: TRBD2 (5 bases). This receptor was obtained from a woman in her forties or fifties who had recovered from COVID-19. Sequenced sample: PBMCs or T cells enriched from blood (not recorded which). The CDR3 spells CASSQEERGEQFF. The CDR3 DNA is TGCGCCAGCAGCCAAGAGGAACGGGGTGAGCAGTTCTTC.